This T cell receptor (beta chain) was profiled in a study of CD8 T cells in ankylosing spondylitis. Trimming removed 4 bases from V and 3 bases from J; junction bases left unmatched: 2. This CDR3 has 14 amino acids. Per the germline V gene, CDR1 is SGHRS and CDR2 is YFSETQ. Note on this clonotype: What it binds is not known.

Study findings and constraints: Disease-linked clones displayed a CD8+ phenotype and appeared relatively rarely in peripheral blood. Enrichment of disease-linked clones was reportedly significant in matched ankylosing spondylitis synovial fluid. Ankylosing spondylitis blood appeared to be characterized by a TCR beta motif of 7 to 9 highly homologous variants.

TCRdb re-called the 5' RACE reads through MiXCR, storing one row per CDR3 protein. The sample records approximately 540,000 distinct CDR3 sequences, 10% to 15% being singletons. The material sequenced was blood, either unsorted or a sorted T cell fraction (not recorded which). The V and J genes are TRBV5-1 and TRBJ2-5; 11 positions agree with TRBD2. The source of this sequence is a male donor with ankylosing spondylitis. In DNA form, the CDR3 reads TGCGCCAGCAGCGCGACTAGCGGGAAAGAGACCCAGTACTTC. This sequence encodes CASSATSGKETQYF.